This TCR beta chain was retrieved from a study of beta chain features in type 1 diabetes. Whole-study context: Healthy donors resembled patients in age, gender and cell yields.

The authors reverse transcribed all of the isolated RNA, so sequencing captured expressed TCRB transcripts. Produced via immunoSEQ multiplex PCR; TCRdb's table is partial and in-frame only. The sample includes some 660,000 clones, 11% to 15% of them seen just once. Donors contributed one heparinised blood draw apiece, averaging roughly 0.12 L. Via CD45RO/CCR7/CD25/CD127/CD95/CD27, cells of the CD4+ naive, central memory, regulatory and stem cell-like memory subsets were sorted. Each population that was sorted was more than 98% pure. Details on this clone: Its antigen is unidentified.

Findings and caveats of the study: TCRB CDR3 length was moderately but significantly reduced in all four CD4+ subsets of Type 1 diabetes patients.

The ends were cut back, 4 bases at V and 6 bases at J, with 6 bases in the middle. The CDR3 contains 11 residues. In germline, CDR1 is MDHEN, CDR2 SYDVKM. The chain links TRBV28 to TRBJ2-5; no definite D call. The sample taken for sequencing was naive CD4+ T cells from blood. The source of this sequence is a young man with type 1 diabetes. The CDR3 DNA sequence: TGTGCCAGCAGTTCCATACAGACCCAGTACTTC. It yields the protein CASSSIQTQYF.